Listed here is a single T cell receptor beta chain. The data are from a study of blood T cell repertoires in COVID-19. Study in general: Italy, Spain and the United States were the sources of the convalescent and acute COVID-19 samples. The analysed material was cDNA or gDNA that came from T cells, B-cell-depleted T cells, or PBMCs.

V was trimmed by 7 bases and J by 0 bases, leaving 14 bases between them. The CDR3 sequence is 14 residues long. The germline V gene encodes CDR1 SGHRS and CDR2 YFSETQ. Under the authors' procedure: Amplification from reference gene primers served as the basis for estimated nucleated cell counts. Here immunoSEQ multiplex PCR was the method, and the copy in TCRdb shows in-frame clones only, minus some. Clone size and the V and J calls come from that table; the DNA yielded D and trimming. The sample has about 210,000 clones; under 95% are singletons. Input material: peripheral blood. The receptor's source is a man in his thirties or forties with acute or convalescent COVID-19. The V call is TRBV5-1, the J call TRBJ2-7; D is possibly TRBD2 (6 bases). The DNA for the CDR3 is TGCGCCAGCCGTCCGAGGGAGGTCTCCTACGAGCAGTACTTC. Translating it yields CASRPREVSYEQYF.